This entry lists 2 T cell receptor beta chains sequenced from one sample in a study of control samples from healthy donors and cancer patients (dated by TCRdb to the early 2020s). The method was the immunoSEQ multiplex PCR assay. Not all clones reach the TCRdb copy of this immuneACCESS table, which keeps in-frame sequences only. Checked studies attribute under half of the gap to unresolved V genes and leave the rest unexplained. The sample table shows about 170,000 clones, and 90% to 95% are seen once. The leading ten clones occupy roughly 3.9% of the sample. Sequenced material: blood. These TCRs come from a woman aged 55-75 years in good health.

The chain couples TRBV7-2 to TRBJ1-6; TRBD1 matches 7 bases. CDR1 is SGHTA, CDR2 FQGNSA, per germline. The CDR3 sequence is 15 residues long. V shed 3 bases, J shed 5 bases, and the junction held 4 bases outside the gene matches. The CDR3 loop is CASSLGQPNNSPLHF. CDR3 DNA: TGTGCCAGCAGCTTGGGACAGCCGAATAATTCACCCCTCCACTTT.

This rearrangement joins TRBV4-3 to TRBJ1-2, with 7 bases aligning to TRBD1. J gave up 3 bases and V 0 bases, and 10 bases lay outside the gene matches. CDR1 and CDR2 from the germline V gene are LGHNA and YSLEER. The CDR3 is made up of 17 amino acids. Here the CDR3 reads CASSQDHDSGGYYGYTF. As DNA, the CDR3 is TGCGCCAGCAGCCAAGATCACGATTCAGGGGGTTACTATGGCTACACCTTC.